One and the same sample provided the 10 T cell receptor beta chains below, sequenced in a study of T cells in Graves' hyperthyroidism and ophthalmopathy. Amplified TCR beta CDR3 regions derived from RNA transcripts. The HTBI set primed first-round TCR CDR3 RT-PCR. TCRdb re-analysed the multiplex PCR reads in MiXCR, keeping a single row per CDR3 protein. The sample contains about 560,000 distinct CDR3 sequences, around 13% of which appear only once. Sequenced sample: blood. The receptors stem from a woman aged 40 to 55 with Graves' hyperthyroidism.

This clonotype was seen only a few times. This chain joins TRBV5-5 and TRBJ2-5; 10 nucleotides agree with TRBD2. Germline V CDR1 and CDR2: SGHKS, YYEKEE (reference sequence). Trimming at V came to 4 bases and at J to 5 bases, leaving 20 bases not matched to a gene. This CDR3 is 19 amino acids long. The DNA for the CDR3 is TGTGCCAGCAGCAACACGACCTCTAGCGGGAGATGGGCGCGGGAGACCCAGTACTTC. It translates to CASSNTTSSGRWARETQYF.

The sample holds many counts of this clonotype. The V and J genes are TRBV20-1 and TRBJ2-3; 11 nucleotides line up with TRBD2. Germline V gives CDR1 DFQATT, CDR2 SNEGSKA (reference sequence). The CDR3 runs to 16 residues. The trim removed 5 bases at V and 3 bases at J, leaving 10 bases unmatched. CDR3 residues: CSALEDWTSGTDTQYF. In DNA, the CDR3 is TGCAGTGCTCTCGAAGACTGGACTAGCGGGACAGATACGCAGTATTTT.

This clonotype showed up many times. This sequence joins TRBV5-1 and TRBJ2-1; D is undetermined. V dropped 1 base and J dropped 0 bases, with 14 bases sitting between them. CDR1 and CDR2 from the germline V gene are SGHRS and YFSETQ. The CDR3 has 17 residues. The CDR3 coding sequence is TGCGCCAGCAGCTTGTGGATGAAGTCGCGCTCCTACAATGAGCAGTTCTTC. Translation gives CASSLWMKSRSYNEQFF.

This clonotype was seen at least ten times. The chain uses TRBV20-1 and TRBJ1-5; TRBD1 aligns across 8 bases. This CDR3 comprises 15 residues. The germline V gene has CDR1 DFQATT and CDR2 SNEGSKA (reference sequence). J gave up 1 base and V 4 bases, and 6 bases lay outside the gene matches. CDR3 in amino acids: CSAISQGASNQPQHF. As DNA, the CDR3 is TGCAGTGCTATTTCCCAGGGGGCGAGCAATCAGCCCCAGCATTTT.

This clonotype was observed at least ten times. The CDR3 DNA reads as TGCAGTGCTCGGAGGGCGGGAGGCTCCTACGAGCAGTACTTC. It is translated as CSARRAGGSYEQYF. The rearrangement uses TRBV20-1 and TRBJ2-7, with 8 bases lining up with TRBD2. CDR1 is DFQATT, CDR2 SNEGSKA, per germline (reference sequence). The CDR3 has 14 residues. V lost 5 bases and J lost 0; bases outside the gene matches: 6.

This clonotype was counted many times. V and J are TRBV2 and TRBJ1-2; the D gene is possibly TRBD1 (5 bases). CDR3 length: 14 residues. The V end was cut by 6 bases, the J end by 10 bases, with 21 bases between. Germline V gene sequence: CDR1 SNHLY, CDR2 FYNNEI. The CDR3 sequence: CASSSEVQGMLYTF. CDR3 nucleotide sequence: TGTGCCAGCAGCTCCGAAGTGCAGGGAATGCTCTACACCTTC.

This clonotype was counted between two and nine times. The chain carries TRBV4-1 and TRBJ2-7; D call uncertain. V lost 3 bases, J lost 1 base, and 19 bases lay in between. The CDR3 contains 17 residues. Germline lookup yields CDR1 MGHRA and CDR2 YSYEKL. CDR3 amino acids: CASSHHISSDTSYEQYF. The CDR3, as DNA: TGCGCCAGCAGCCATCACATTAGCAGTGACACTTCCTACGAGCAGTACTTC.

This chain uses TRBV20-1 with TRBJ2-1; 10 bases match TRBD1. Unmatched junction bases numbered 6, after V lost 3 bases and J lost 10 bases. The CDR3 consists of 13 residues. CDR1 is DFQATT and CDR2 is SNEGSKA in the germline V gene (reference sequence). CDR3 region: CSASRDRGGEQFF. In nucleotides, the CDR3 is TGCAGTGCTAGCCGGGACAGGGGTGGAGAGCAGTTCTTC.

The V gene is TRBV10-3, the J gene TRBJ1-4; unclear D gene. Deletions cut 0 bases from V and 0 bases from J, with 5 bases between. Germline values: CDR1 ENHRY, CDR2 SYGVKD. The CDR3 is made up of 15 amino acids. The DNA for the CDR3 is TGTGCCATCAGTGAGTCCGGGACAACTAATGAAAAACTGTTTTTT. Protein sequence: CAISESGTTNEKLFF.

This clonotype was counted many times. CDR3 amino acids: CASSPRTGNYGYTF. The CDR3 DNA sequence: TGTGCCAGCAGCCCACGGACAGGGAACTATGGCTACACCTTC. The V call is TRBV11-2, the J call TRBJ1-2; 8 bases agree with TRBD1. The CDR3 contains 14 residues. Germline V CDR1 and CDR2: SGHAT, FQNNGV. J was trimmed by 2 bases and V by 5 bases; bases with no gene match: 4.